One T cell receptor (beta chain) is described in this entry. The data belong to a study of blood T cell repertoires in COVID-19. On the study more broadly: COVID-19 samples, acute and convalescent, were from the United States, Italy and Spain. PBMCs, B-cell-depleted T cells, or T cells were the source of the cDNA or gDNA that made up the material.

The CDR3 sequence is 17 residues long. Looked up from germline, CDR1 is MDHEN and CDR2 is SYDVKM. Unmatched junction bases numbered 2, after V lost 0 bases and J lost 6 bases. In the original workflow: How many nucleated cells were present was estimated from reference gene primer amplification. Sequenced by immunoSEQ multiplex PCR; TCRdb stores in-frame clones only, minus some. The V and J calls and the clone size are those of that table, but D and trimming were determined from the DNA. The repertoire holds 29,000 or so clones, with 80% to 90% as singletons. Sequences were obtained from peripheral blood. The rearrangement uses TRBV28 and TRBJ2-2, with 15 bases that match TRBD2. The source is a human donor in a cohort sampled during active COVID-19. The CDR3 DNA reads TGTGCCAGCAGTTTATGGGGACTAGCGGGGGGTCCCGGGGAGCTGTTTTTT. It encodes CASSLWGLAGGPGELFF.